The 26 T cell receptor beta chains below come from one sample, sequenced in a study of OX40 agonist ivuxolimab in advanced cancers. This table comes from immunoSEQ multiplex PCR, and its TCRdb copy is limited to in-frame clones, with some not included. The data show around 25,000 clones, roughly 82% seen once. This specimen was CD4+ or CD8+ T cells sorted from blood, taken in a trial of the OX40 agonist ivuxolimab. The origin of the receptors is an adult with an advanced solid tumor such as melanoma, head and neck, liver or kidney cancer.

The chain carries TRBV4-1 and TRBJ2-7; 8 nucleotides agree with TRBD1. The CDR3 extends over 15 amino acids. The germline gives CDR1 MGHRA, CDR2 YSYEKL. The V gene end was trimmed by 6 bases and the J gene end by 1 base; junction bases not matched to a gene: 8. This CDR3 reads CASSQTGASSYEQYF. The CDR3 nucleotides read TGCGCCAGCAGTCAGACAGGGGCCTCATCCTACGAGCAGTACTTC.

This clone has only a few counts. The rearrangement joins TRBV18 to TRBJ1-3; TRBD1 matches 7 bases. The trim removed 0 bases at V and 1 base at J, leaving 6 bases unmatched. Germline CDR1 KGHSH, CDR2 LQKENI. The CDR3 runs to 17 residues. The CDR3 DNA reads TGTGCCAGCTCACCACCAAGCAGGGGGTATTCTGGAAACACCATATATTTT. Translated, it gives CASSPPSRGYSGNTIYF.

The V and J genes are TRBV19 and TRBJ2-2; no definite D call. CDR1 LNHDA and CDR2 SQIVND come from the germline V gene (reference sequence). Trimming took off 0 bases at V and 7 bases at J, with 12 bases between the two ends. This CDR3 has 15 residues. The CDR3 here is CASSIDHPGVGELFF. The CDR3 coding sequence is TGTGCCAGTAGTATAGATCATCCGGGCGTCGGGGAGCTGTTTTTT.

The chain couples TRBV2 to TRBJ2-1; the D is unclear. Trimming stripped 0 bases from V and 0 bases from J, with 12 bases between. The length of the CDR3 is 17 residues. CDR1 is SNHLY and CDR2 is FYNNEI in the germline V gene. CDR3 residues: CASSEALHVSSYNEQFF. The CDR3 nucleotides read TGTGCCAGCAGTGAAGCGCTTCATGTGAGCTCCTACAATGAGCAGTTCTTC.

The genes are TRBV5-1 and TRBJ2-6, with D tentatively TRBD1 or TRBD2 (6 bases each). CDR1 is SGHRS, CDR2 YFSETQ, per germline. This CDR3 has 17 amino acids. Trimming took off 4 bases at V and 2 bases at J, with 16 bases between the two ends. The CDR3 spells CASSVDWGATGANVLTF. CDR3 nucleotide sequence: TGCGCCAGCAGCGTCGACTGGGGGGCGACTGGGGCCAACGTCCTGACTTTC.

As concerns this clone: Germline is not matched at one junction end, which may reflect a read error. V gene TRBV2 combines with J gene TRBJ2-5; D not certain. The CDR3 extends over 16 amino acids. CDR1 and CDR2 (germline): SNHLY, FYNNEI. Here the CDR3 DNA reads TGTGCCAGCAGCGAAGGGCCAGGCCAGTCTGGGGAGACCCAGTACTTC. It translates to CASSEGPGQSGETQYF. Filled out from reference TRBV2 and TRBJ2-5, the complete variable domain reads EPEVTQTPSHQVTQMGQEVILRCVPISNHLYFYWYRQILGQKVEFLVSFYNNEISEKSEIFDDQFSVERPDGSNFTLKIRSTKLEDSAMYFCASSEGPGQSGETQYFGPGTRLLVL.

This chain uses TRBV19 with TRBJ1-4; D perhaps matches TRBD1 (5 bases). Trimming left V 4 bases short and J 4 bases short, with 13 bases between. This CDR3 is 15 amino acids long. Germline-derived CDR1 and CDR2 are LNHDA and SQIVND (reference sequence). CDR3 loop: CASSTRPQGNEKLFF. CDR3 sequence (DNA): TGTGCCAGTAGTACCCGGCCCCAGGGTAATGAAAAACTGTTTTTT.

In its sample, this clone was seen a few times. This rearrangement joins TRBV14 to TRBJ2-7; 9 nucleotides match TRBD1. This CDR3 contains 17 residues. CDR1 and CDR2 (germline): SGHDN, FVKESK. The V gene end was trimmed by 3 bases and the J gene end by 3 bases; junction bases not matched to a gene: 12. This CDR3 is CASSQLYDRGGYYEQYF. Here the CDR3 DNA reads TGTGCCAGCAGCCAGCTGTACGACAGGGGGGGATACTACGAGCAGTACTTC.

The chain employs TRBV10-3 and TRBJ2-2; 9 nucleotides agree with TRBD1. The V and J ends lost 10 bases and 3 bases, in that order; junction bases with no gene match: 9. This CDR3 has 15 residues. Germline values: CDR1 ENHRY, CDR2 SYGVKD. In DNA, the CDR3 is TGTGCCAGCAGCCCCTGGACAGGGGACACCGGGGAGCTGTTTTTT. Protein sequence: CASSPWTGDTGELFF.

The chain combines TRBV9 with TRBJ2-1, with no clear D. CDR1 and CDR2 (germline): SGDLS, YYNGEE. V lost 2 bases to trimming and J lost 7 bases, with 10 bases between them. The CDR3 has 13 residues. The CDR3 protein is CASSVGQSNEQFF. The CDR3 nucleotides read TGTGCCAGCAGCGTGGGCCAATCGAATGAGCAGTTCTTC. Drawing the rest from reference TRBV9 and TRBJ2-1, the complete variable domain is DSGVTQTPKHLITATGQRVTLRCSPRSGDLSVYWYQQSLDQGLQFLIQYYNGEERAKGNILERFSAQQFPDLHSELNLSSLELGDSALYFCASSVGQSNEQFFGPGTRLTVL.

The gene calls are TRBV10-2 and TRBJ2-1, with 9 bases identical to TRBD1. The V and J ends lost 4 bases and 3 bases, in that order; junction bases with no gene match: 4. Germline CDR1 and CDR2: WSHSY and SAAADI. The CDR3 spans 15 residues. CDR3 bases: TGCGCCAGCAGTGGGGACAGGGAGATCTACAATGAGCAGTTCTTC. Translation: CASSGDREIYNEQFF.

The chain recombines TRBV27 with TRBJ2-3; TRBD2 matches 7 bases. The CDR3 totals 15 residues. Germline V CDR1 and CDR2: MNHEY, SMNVEV (reference sequence). V gave up 6 bases and J gave up 0 bases; unmatched junction bases: 6. The CDR3 spells CASRRASGSTDTQYF. The CDR3 nucleotides read TGTGCCAGCAGGCGGGCTAGCGGAAGCACAGATACGCAGTATTTT.

V gene TRBV27 combines with J gene TRBJ1-5; 9 nucleotides agree with TRBD1. There are 15 residues in the CDR3. V was clipped by 5 bases and J by 4 bases; unmatched bases: 6. Germline V lookup: CDR1 MNHEY, CDR2 SMNVEV (reference sequence). The CDR3 region is CASSQGQGGNQPQHF. Written as DNA, the CDR3 is TGTGCCAGCAGTCAGGGACAGGGAGGGAATCAGCCCCAGCATTTT.

This clone was seen a handful of times. The chain employs TRBV11-2 and TRBJ1-2; the D is unclear. The CDR3 totals 15 residues. CDR1 is SGHAT, CDR2 FQNNGV, per germline. V shed 1 base and J shed 4 bases, with 13 bases lying between them. The CDR3 DNA follows: TGTGCCAGCAGCTTAGCGGCCAATTTCGGCTATGGCTACACCTTC. This gives the protein CASSLAANFGYGYTF.

J is TRBJ2-5 and V is TRBV7-2; possible D gene TRBD2, 5 bases. The CDR3 sequence is 16 residues long. Trimming took off 4 bases at V and 5 bases at J, with 20 bases between the two ends. Looked up from germline, CDR1 is SGHTA and CDR2 is FQGNSA. The CDR3 protein is CASSYSGLGVSETQYF. CDR3 coding DNA: TGTGCCAGCAGCTACTCCGGGCTCGGGGTTTCCGAGACCCAGTACTTC.

The V and J genes are TRBV6-6 and TRBJ2-7; TRBD2 agrees at 7 bases. CDR1 MNHNY and CDR2 SVGAGI come from the germline V gene (reference sequence). This CDR3 has 13 amino acids. The ends lost 2 bases at V and 5 bases at J; junction bases unmatched: 3. The CDR3 DNA reads as TGTGCCAGCAGTTACCTGGGGAGGGACGAGCAGTACTTC. Translating it yields CASSYLGRDEQYF.

The CDR3 is CASSFFAGGYEQYF. For the CDR3, the DNA is TGTGCCAGCAGCTTCTTTGCAGGGGGCTACGAGCAGTACTTC. The chain links TRBV5-4 to TRBJ2-7, with TRBD1 matching over 7 bases. The junction had 5 bases not matched to a gene; V was cut back by 2 bases and J by 3 bases. CDR1 and CDR2 from the germline V gene are SGHNT and YYREEE (reference sequence). This CDR3 has 14 amino acids.

This chain connects TRBV5-4 to TRBJ2-1; the match to TRBD1 covers 7 bases. Trimming at V came to 1 base and at J to 8 bases, leaving 9 bases not matched to a gene. CDR3 length: 15 residues. Germline-derived CDR1 and CDR2 are SGHNT and YYREEE (reference sequence). CDR3 loop: CASSLLGQSLDEQFF. The CDR3 nucleotides are TGTGCCAGCAGCTTGCTGGGACAGAGTCTTGATGAGCAGTTCTTC.

The genes are TRBV27 and TRBJ1-6; no clear D. The V end was cut by 6 bases, the J end by 2 bases, with 11 bases between. The CDR3 has 15 amino acids. CDR1 MNHEY and CDR2 SMNVEV come from the germline V gene (reference sequence). CDR3 region: CASSPGEAYNSPLHF. The CDR3 region has the DNA TGTGCCAGCAGCCCCGGAGAGGCCTATAATTCACCCCTCCACTTT.

This chain connects TRBV9 to TRBJ2-5, with TRBD1 matching 7 bases. With V trimmed by 2 bases and J by 4 bases, 8 bases remained unmatched. This CDR3 comprises 15 residues. Germline assignment: CDR1 SGDLS and CDR2 YYNGEE. In DNA, the CDR3 is TGTGCCAGCAGCGTCCTGTCAGGGGGTGTAGAGACCCAGTACTTC. It codes for CASSVLSGGVETQYF.

The chain links TRBV7-6 to TRBJ1-6; 7 bases align to TRBD1. V lost 5 bases to trimming and J lost 14 bases; unmatched junction nucleotides: 15. The CDR3 is made up of 15 amino acids. The germline V gene has CDR1 SGHVS and CDR2 FNYEAQ. The CDR3 protein is CASSREVGTAFTLHF. The CDR3 DNA is TGTGCCAGCAGCCGCGAGGTTGGGACAGCCTTCACCCTCCACTTT.

This chain links TRBV9 with TRBJ2-1; no clear D gene. CDR1 and CDR2 (germline): SGDLS, YYNGEE. Trimming took off 0 bases at V and 0 bases at J, with 10 bases between the two ends. CDR3 length: 16 amino acids. CDR3: CASSVDGWSSYNEQFF. CDR3 nucleotides: TGTGCCAGCAGCGTAGATGGCTGGAGCTCCTACAATGAGCAGTTCTTC.

The genes are TRBV7-2 and TRBJ1-1; D perhaps matches TRBD1 (5 bases). CDR1 and CDR2 (germline): SGHTA, FQGNSA. The CDR3 sequence is 14 residues long. V was cut by 4 bases and J by 3 bases, with 12 bases left in between. The CDR3 coding sequence is TGTGCCAGCAGCTCCACATCAGGGTACACTGAAGCTTTCTTT. This codes for CASSSTSGYTEAFF.

Details on this clone: Within the sample, other DNA sequences also encode this same CDR3. The chain joins TRBV5-6 to TRBJ1-4; 7 bases are shared with TRBD1. Germline-derived CDR1 and CDR2 are SGHDT and YYEEEE. Trimming at V came to 0 bases and at J to 3 bases, leaving 8 bases not matched to a gene. CDR3 length: 17 residues. CDR3 amino acids: CASSLAGRGAANEKLFF. The CDR3 bases are TGTGCCAGCAGCTTGGCGGGCAGGGGGGCGGCTAATGAAAAACTGTTTTTT. The whole variable domain, remainder taken from reference TRBV5-6 and TRBJ1-4, is DAGVTQSPTHLIKTRGQQVTLRCSPKSGHDTVSWYQQALGQGPQFIFQYYEEEERQRGNFPDRFSGHQFPNYSSELNVNALLLGDSALYLCASSLAGRGAANEKLFFGSGTQLSVL.

The rearrangement uses TRBV7-9 and TRBJ2-7; 9 bases map to TRBD2. The CDR3 loop spans 17 amino acids. Germline CDR1 SEHNR, CDR2 FQNEAQ (reference sequence). J lost 2 bases, V lost 3 bases, and 11 bases had no gene match. The CDR3 loop reads CASSFNRQRGAPYEQYF. In DNA, the CDR3 is TGTGCCAGCAGCTTTAACAGACAGCGGGGGGCCCCCTACGAGCAGTACTTC.

The CDR3 coding sequence is TGTGCCACCAGCAGACAGGGGGTGGGAGTAGAGACCCAGTACTTC. Its protein is CATSRQGVGVETQYF. The chain carries TRBV15 and TRBJ2-5, with 7 bases lining up with TRBD1. The CDR3 runs to 15 residues. Germline assignment: CDR1 LNHNV and CDR2 YYDKDF (reference sequence). Trimming at V came to 2 bases and at J to 4 bases, leaving 7 bases not matched to a gene.